This TCR beta chain was documented in a study of T-cell reconstitution after alpha-beta-depleted transplantation in children. CDR1 and CDR2 (germline): MGHRA, YSYEKL. Germline trimming cut 4 bases from V and 3 bases from J; bases unmatched to any gene: 18. The CDR3 loop spans 21 amino acids. It was with unique molecular identifiers that the TCRbeta library was prepared. TCRdb re-called the PCR reads through MiXCR, storing one row per CDR3 protein. The sample records roughly 500,000 distinct CDR3 sequences, 15% to 20% being singletons. The chain links TRBV4-1 to TRBJ2-3; TRBD2 matches at 14 bases. The source was PBMCs from the stem cell graft donor, collected from the stem cell graft. This receptor was identified in a human donor who donated a stem cell graft to a child with acute lymphoblastic leukemia. CDR3 sequence (DNA): TGCGCCAGCAGCCGGTCGGGGGGACTAGCGGGGGCCCGGGGACTAACAGATACGCAGTATTTT. Translating gives CASSRSGGLAGARGLTDTQYF.